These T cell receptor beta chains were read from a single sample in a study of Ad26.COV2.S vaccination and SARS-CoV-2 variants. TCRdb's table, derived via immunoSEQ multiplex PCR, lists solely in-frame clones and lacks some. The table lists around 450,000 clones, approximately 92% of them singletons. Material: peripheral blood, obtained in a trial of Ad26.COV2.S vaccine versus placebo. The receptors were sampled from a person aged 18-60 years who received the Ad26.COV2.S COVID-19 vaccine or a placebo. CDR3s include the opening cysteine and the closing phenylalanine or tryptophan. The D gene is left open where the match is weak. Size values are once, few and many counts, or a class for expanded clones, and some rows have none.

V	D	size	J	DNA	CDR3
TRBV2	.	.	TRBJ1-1	TGTGCCAGCAGTGAAATCCGGAACACTGAAGCTTTCTTT	CASSEIRNTEAFF
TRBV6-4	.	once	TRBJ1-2	TGTGCCAGCAGTGACTCTACCAGGGAACCCTACTATGGCTACACCTTC	CASSDSTREPYYGYTF
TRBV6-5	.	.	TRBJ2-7	TGTGCCAGCAGCTTTTACTACGAGCAGTACTTC	CASSFYYEQYF
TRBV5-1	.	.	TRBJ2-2	TGCGCCAGCAGCTTGGGCGTTAGCGGAGCTAACACCGGGGAGCTGTTTTTT	CASSLGVSGANTGELFF
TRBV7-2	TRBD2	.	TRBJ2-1	TGTGCCAGCAGGTTGACTAGCGGGAGTCTGGGTGAGCAGTTCTTC	CASRLTSGSLGEQFF
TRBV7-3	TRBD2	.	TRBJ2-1	TGTGCCAGCAGCCCACCAGGACTAGCGGGAGGCAATGAGCAGTTCTTC	CASSPPGLAGGNEQFF
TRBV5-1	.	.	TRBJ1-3	TGCGCCAGCAGCTCTACAGGGATGGCTGGAAACACCATATATTTT	CASSSTGMAGNTIYF
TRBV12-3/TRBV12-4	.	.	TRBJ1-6	TGTGCCAGCAGTTTAGATGCATATTCACCCCTCCACTTT	CASSLDAYSPLHF
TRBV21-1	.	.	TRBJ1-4	TGTGCCAGCAGCAACTGGGACAGCCATGCAACTAATGAAAAACTGTTTTTT	CASSNWDSHATNEKLFF
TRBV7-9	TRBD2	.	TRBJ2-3	TGTGCCAGCAGCCTCCTGTCCGGGGGGTATGATACGCAGTATTTT	CASSLLSGGYDTQYF
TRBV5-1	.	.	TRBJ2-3	TGCGCCAGCAGCTTGGGGTTTAGCGGTAGCACAGATACGCAGTATTTT	CASSLGFSGSTDTQYF
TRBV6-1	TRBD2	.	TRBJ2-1	TGTGCCAGCAGTGAATACTTAGCGGGGGACTACAATGAGCAGTTCTTC	CASSEYLAGDYNEQFF
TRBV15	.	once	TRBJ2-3	TGTGCCACCAGCACCGGACCGCCTAACGCGCAGTATTTT	CATSTGPPNAQYF
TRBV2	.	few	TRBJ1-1	TGTGCCAGCAGGTACGACAGCGGAGCTTTCTTT	CASRYDSGAFF
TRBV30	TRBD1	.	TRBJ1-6	TGTGCCTGGAGGGGACAGGGCTTGTCACCCCTCCACTTT	CAWRGQGLSPLHF
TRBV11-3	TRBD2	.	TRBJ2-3	TGTGCCAGCAGCTTATTAAGCGGGGGAGGGATAGATACGCAGTATTTT	CASSLLSGGGIDTQYF
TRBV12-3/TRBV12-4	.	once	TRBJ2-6	TGTGCCAGCAGCATCGACAGATACGTCCTGACTTTC	CASSIDRYVLTF
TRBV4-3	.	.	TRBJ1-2	TGCGCCAGCAGCCAAGATTCCGGCTGGTATGGCTACACCTTC	CASSQDSGWYGYTF
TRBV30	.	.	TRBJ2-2	TGTGCCTGGAGTGGGCCAAGAGACGGTGGCACCGGGGAGCTGTTTTTT	CAWSGPRDGGTGELFF
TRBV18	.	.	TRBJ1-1	TGTGCCAGCTCACTTTCGGGTAGTAAGACTGAAGCTTTCTTT	CASSLSGSKTEAFF
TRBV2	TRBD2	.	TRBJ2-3	TGTGCCAGCAGTCACTGGAGAAATCCTAGCGGGAGCTCAGATACGCAGTATTTT	CASSHWRNPSGSSDTQYF
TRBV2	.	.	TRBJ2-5	TGTGCCAGCAGTGAGCTAGCTGTGTTAGAGACCCAGTACTTC	CASSELAVLETQYF
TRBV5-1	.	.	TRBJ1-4	TGCGCCAGCAGCCGCCGGTCCCCAGGATATGGCGAAAAACTGTTTTTT	CASSRRSPGYGEKLFF
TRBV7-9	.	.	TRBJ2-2	TGTGCCAGCAGCTTAGTTAACGGCGGGGAGCTGTTTTTT	CASSLVNGGELFF
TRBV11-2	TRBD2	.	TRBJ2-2	TGTGCCAGCAGCGTTGGACTAGCGGGAGTTGGGACCGGGGAGCTGTTTTTT	CASSVGLAGVGTGELFF
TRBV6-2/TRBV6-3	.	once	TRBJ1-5	TGTGCCAGCAGTTACACTGGGCGAGGGGGTCAGCCCCAGCATTTT	CASSYTGRGGQPQHF
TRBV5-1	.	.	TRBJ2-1	TGCGCCAGCAGCTTCTCGGGCGGTAGCTCCTACAATGAGCAGTTCTTC	CASSFSGGSSYNEQFF
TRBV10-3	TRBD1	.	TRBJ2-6	TGTGCCATCAGTGAGTCATTCTGGACAGGGGATTTCTCTGGGGCCAACGTCCTGACTTTC	CAISESFWTGDFSGANVLTF
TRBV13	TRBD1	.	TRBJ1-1	TGTGCCAGCAGCTCCCTACAGGGGGCAATCACTGAAGCTTTCTTT	CASSSLQGAITEAFF
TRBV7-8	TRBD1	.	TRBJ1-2	TGTGCCAGCAGCTTTGCAGGGGGCCTGGGTGGCTACACCTTC	CASSFAGGLGGYTF
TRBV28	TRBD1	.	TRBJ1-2	TGTGCCAGCAGTTTACTGGACAGGATTAACTATGGCTACACCTTC	CASSLLDRINYGYTF
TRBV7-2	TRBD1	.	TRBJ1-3	TGTGCCAGCGGACAGGACAGTCGCGCGCTAAACACCATATATTTT	CASGQDSRALNTIYF
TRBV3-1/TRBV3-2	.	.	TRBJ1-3	TGTGCCAGCAGCCGGTCGCAGGGAAACACCATATATTTT	CASSRSQGNTIYF
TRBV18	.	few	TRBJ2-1	TGTGCCAGCTCCCCCGGCCGGTACAATGAGCAGTTCTTC	CASSPGRYNEQFF
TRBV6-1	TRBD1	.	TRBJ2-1	TGTGCCAGCAGTGAACGACAGGGTAGCTACAATGAGCAGTTCTTC	CASSERQGSYNEQFF
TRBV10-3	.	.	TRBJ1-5	TGTGCCATCAGTGATTCCGGGGGCAAGGTAAATCAGCCCCAGCATTTT	CAISDSGGKVNQPQHF
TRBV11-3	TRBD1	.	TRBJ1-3	TGTGCCAGCAGTAAACAGGGGGCGCTTGGAAACACCATATATTTT	CASSKQGALGNTIYF
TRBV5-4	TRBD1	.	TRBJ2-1	TGTGCCAGCTCAGCCATCGGGACAGGGGTTGAGGAGGAGCAGTTCTTC	CASSAIGTGVEEEQFF
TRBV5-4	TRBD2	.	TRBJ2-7	TGTGCCAGCAGCTTGGACACTAGCGGATCCTACGAGCAGTACTTC	CASSLDTSGSYEQYF
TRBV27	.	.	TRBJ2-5	TGTGCCAGCAGTTTAAGGGGGTCGGAGACCCAGTACTTC	CASSLRGSETQYF
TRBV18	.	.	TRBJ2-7	TGTGCCAGCTCATCGTCCCTAGCTAAAACCCACTACGAGCAGTACTTC	CASSSSLAKTHYEQYF
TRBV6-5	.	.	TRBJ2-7	TGTGCCAGCAGTTACTCGGCGCCTTCCTACGAGCAGTACTTC	CASSYSAPSYEQYF
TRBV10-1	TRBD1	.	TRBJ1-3	TGCGCCAGCAGGGGGCAGGGGGTCTCTGGAAACACCATATATTTT	CASRGQGVSGNTIYF
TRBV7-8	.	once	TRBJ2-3	TGTGCCAGCAGCTCAAACCCCCCTCGAACGGGGGATACGCAGTATTTT	CASSSNPPRTGDTQYF
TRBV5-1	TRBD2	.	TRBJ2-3	TGCGCCAGCAGCTTGGAGCCGACTAGCCTGGGAGATACGCAGTATTTT	CASSLEPTSLGDTQYF
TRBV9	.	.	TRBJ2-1	TGTGCCAGCAGCGTAGTGGAGAACAATGAGCAGTTCTTC	CASSVVENNEQFF
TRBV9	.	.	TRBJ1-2	TGTGCCAGCAGCGTAGAGCCAGGGTTAGGCTACACCTTC	CASSVEPGLGYTF
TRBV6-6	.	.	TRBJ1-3	TGTGCCAGCAGTTACGCACAACACATCTCTGGAAACACCATATATTTT	CASSYAQHISGNTIYF
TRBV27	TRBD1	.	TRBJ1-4	TGTGCCAGCAGCTGGACAGGGAGTGTTGAAAAACTGTTTTTT	CASSWTGSVEKLFF
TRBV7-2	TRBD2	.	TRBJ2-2	TGTGCCAGCAGCCGGGGACTAGCGGGAGTCGGGGAGCTGTTTTTT	CASSRGLAGVGELFF
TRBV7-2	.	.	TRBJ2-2	TGTGCCAGCAGCTTTGGACCTAACACCGGGGAGCTGTTTTTT	CASSFGPNTGELFF